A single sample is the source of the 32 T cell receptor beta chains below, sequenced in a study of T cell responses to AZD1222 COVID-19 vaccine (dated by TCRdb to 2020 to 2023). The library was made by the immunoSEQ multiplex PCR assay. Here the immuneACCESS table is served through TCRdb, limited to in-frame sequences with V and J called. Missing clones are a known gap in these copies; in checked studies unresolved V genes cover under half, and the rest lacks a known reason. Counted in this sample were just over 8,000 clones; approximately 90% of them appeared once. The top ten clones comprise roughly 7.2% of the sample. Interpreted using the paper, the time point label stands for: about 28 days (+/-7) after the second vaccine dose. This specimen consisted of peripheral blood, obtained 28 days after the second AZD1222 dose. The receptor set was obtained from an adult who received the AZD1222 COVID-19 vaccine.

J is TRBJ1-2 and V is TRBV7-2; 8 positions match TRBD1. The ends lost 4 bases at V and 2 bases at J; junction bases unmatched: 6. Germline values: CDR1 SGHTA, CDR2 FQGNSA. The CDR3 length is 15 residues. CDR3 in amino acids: CASSSSWTGNYGYTF. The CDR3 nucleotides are TGTGCCAGCAGCTCCTCATGGACAGGGAACTATGGCTACACCTTC. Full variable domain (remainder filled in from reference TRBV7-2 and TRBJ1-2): GAGVSQSPSNKVTEKGKDVELRCDPISGHTALYWYRQSLGQGLEFLIYFQGNSAPDKSGLPSDRFSAERTGGSVSTLTIQRTQQEDSAVYLCASSSSWTGNYGYTFGSGTRLTVV.

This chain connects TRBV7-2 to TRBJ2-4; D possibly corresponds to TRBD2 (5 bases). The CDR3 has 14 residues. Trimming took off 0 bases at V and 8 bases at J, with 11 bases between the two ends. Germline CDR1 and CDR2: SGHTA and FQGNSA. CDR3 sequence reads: CASSLALRADIQYF. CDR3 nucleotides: TGTGCCAGCAGCTTAGCCCTGCGGGCGGACATTCAGTACTTC.

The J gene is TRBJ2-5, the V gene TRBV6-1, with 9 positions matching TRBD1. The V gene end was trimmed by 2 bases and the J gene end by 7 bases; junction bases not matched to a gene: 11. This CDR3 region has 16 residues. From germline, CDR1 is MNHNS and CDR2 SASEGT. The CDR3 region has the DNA TGTGCCAGCAGTGAATCCGGGACAGGGACTGTTCGGACCCAGTACTTC. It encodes CASSESGTGTVRTQYF.

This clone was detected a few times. The CDR3 spells CASSQDMGTVLPEAFF. The CDR3 DNA reads TGTGCCAGCAGCCAAGATATGGGGACGGTACTACCTGAAGCTTTCTTT. The V and J genes are TRBV3-1 (or the pseudogene TRBV3-2) and TRBJ1-1, with TRBD1 as a possible D gene (5 bases). From germline, CDR1 is LGHDT and CDR2 YNNKEL (reference sequence). This CDR3 has 16 amino acids. Trimming pared 0 bases from V and 6 bases from J, leaving 17 bases between.

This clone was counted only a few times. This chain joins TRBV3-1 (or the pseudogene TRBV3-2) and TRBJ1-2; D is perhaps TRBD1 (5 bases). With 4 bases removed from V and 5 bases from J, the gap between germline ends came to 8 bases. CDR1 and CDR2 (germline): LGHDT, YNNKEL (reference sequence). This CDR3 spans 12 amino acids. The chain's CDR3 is CASSPGGYGYTF. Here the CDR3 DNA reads TGTGCCAGCAGCCCTGGGGGATATGGCTACACCTTC.

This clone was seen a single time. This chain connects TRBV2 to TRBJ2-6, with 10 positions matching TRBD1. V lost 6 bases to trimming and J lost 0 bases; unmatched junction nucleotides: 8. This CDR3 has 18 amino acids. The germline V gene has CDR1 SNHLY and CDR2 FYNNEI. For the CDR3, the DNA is TGTGCCAGCAGAGCCGGGACAGGGGTTTCCTCTGGGGCCAACGTCCTGACTTTC. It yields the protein CASRAGTGVSSGANVLTF.

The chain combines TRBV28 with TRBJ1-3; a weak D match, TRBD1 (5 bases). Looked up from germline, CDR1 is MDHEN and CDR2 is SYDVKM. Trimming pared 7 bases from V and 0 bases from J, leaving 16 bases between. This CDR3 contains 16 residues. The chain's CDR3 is CASTGGGEDSGNTIYF. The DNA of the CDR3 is TGTGCCAGCACCGGGGGGGGAGAGGACTCTGGAAACACCATATATTTT. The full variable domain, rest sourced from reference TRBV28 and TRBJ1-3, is DVKVTQSSRYLVKRTGEKVFLECVQDMDHENMFWYRQDPGLGLRLIYFSYDVKMKEKGDIPEGYSVSREKKERFSLILESASTNQTSMYLCASTGGGEDSGNTIYFGEGSWLTVV.

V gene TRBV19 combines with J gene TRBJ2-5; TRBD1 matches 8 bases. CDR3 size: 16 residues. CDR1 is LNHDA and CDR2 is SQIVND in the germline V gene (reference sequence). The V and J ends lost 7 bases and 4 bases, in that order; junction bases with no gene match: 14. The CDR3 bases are TGTGCCAGTATGACTTCCGGGGCAGGGGGCGTAGAGACCCAGTACTTC. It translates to CASMTSGAGGVETQYF. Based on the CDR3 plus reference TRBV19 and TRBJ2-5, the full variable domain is DGGITQSPKYLFRKEGQNVTLSCEQNLNHDAMYWYRQDPGQGLRLIYYSQIVNDFQKGDIAEGYSVSREKKESFPLTVTSAQKNPTAFYLCASMTSGAGGVETQYFGPGTRLLVL.

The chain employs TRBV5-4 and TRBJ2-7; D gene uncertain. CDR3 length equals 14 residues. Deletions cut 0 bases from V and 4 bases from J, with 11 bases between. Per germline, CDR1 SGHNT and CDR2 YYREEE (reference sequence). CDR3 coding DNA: TGTGCCAGCAGCTTGGGGGGTACCGTTTACGAGCAGTACTTC. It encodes CASSLGGTVYEQYF.

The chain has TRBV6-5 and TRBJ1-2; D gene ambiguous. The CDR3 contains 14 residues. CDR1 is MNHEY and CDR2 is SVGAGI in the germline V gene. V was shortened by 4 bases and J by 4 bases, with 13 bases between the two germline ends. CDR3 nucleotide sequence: TGTGCCAGCAGTTCTTTAGGGATTCCCTATGGCTACACCTTC. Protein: CASSSLGIPYGYTF.

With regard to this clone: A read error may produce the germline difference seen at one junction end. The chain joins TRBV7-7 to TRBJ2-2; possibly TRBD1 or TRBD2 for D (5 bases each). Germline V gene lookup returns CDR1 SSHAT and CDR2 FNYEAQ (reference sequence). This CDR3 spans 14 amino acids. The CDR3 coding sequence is TGTGCTAGCAGCCAGGGAGTTAGAACCGGGGAGCTGTTTTTT. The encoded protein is CASSQGVRTGELFF.

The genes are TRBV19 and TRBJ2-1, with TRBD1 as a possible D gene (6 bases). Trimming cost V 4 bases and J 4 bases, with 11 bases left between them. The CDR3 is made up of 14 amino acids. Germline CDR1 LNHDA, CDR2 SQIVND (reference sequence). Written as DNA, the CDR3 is TGTGCCAGTAGTACCCCAGGGGTATACAATGAGCAGTTCTTC. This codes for CASSTPGVYNEQFF.

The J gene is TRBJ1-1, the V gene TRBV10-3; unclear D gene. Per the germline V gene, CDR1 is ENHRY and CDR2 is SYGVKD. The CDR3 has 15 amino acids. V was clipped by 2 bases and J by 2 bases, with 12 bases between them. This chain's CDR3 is CAISEPAGINTEAFF. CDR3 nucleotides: TGTGCCATCAGTGAGCCCGCGGGCATCAACACTGAAGCTTTCTTT.

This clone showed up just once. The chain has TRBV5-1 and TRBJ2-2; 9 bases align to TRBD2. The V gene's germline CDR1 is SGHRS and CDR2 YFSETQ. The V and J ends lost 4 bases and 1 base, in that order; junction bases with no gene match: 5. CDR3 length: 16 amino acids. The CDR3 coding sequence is TGCGCCAGCAGCAAGGGACTAGCCAAGAACACCGGGGAGCTGTTTTTT. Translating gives CASSKGLAKNTGELFF.

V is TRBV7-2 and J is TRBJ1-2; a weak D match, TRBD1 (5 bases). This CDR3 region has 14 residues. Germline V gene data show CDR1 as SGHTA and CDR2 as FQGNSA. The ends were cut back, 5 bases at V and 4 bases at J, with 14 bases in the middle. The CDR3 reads CASSRGGFTYGYTF. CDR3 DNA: TGTGCCAGCAGCCGCGGGGGGTTCACCTATGGCTACACCTTC.

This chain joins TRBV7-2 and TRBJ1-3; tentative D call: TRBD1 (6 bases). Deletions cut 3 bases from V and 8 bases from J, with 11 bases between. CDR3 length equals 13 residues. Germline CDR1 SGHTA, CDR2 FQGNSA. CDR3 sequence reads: CASSFSQGDTIYF. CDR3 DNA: TGTGCCAGCAGCTTCTCACAGGGAGACACCATATATTTT.

The CDR3 loop is CASSLPGYGYTF. CDR3 sequence (DNA): TGTGCCAGCAGCTTGCCCGGCTATGGCTACACCTTC. The V call is TRBV5-8, the J call TRBJ1-2; the D is unclear. V was shortened by 1 base and J by 4 bases, with 5 bases between the two germline ends. Germline loops: CDR1 SGHTS, CDR2 YDEGEE. This CDR3 comprises 12 residues.

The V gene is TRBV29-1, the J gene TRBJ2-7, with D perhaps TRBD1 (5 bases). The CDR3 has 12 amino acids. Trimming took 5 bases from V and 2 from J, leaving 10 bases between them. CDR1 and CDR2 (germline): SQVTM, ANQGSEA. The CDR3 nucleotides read TGCAGCGTTCGTGACAGAACCTACGAGCAGTACTTC. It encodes CSVRDRTYEQYF.

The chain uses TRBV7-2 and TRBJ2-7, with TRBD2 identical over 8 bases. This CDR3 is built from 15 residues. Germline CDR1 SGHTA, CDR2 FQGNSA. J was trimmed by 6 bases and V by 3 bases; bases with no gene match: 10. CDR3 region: CASSFGPLAGAEQYF. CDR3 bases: TGTGCCAGCAGCTTTGGCCCCCTAGCGGGCGCCGAGCAGTACTTC.

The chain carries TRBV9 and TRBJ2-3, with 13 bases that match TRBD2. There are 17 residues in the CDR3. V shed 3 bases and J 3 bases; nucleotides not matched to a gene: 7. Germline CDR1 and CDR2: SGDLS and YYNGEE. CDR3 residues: CASSATSGRALTDTQYF. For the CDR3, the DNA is TGTGCCAGCAGCGCCACTAGCGGGAGGGCCTTAACAGATACGCAGTATTTT.

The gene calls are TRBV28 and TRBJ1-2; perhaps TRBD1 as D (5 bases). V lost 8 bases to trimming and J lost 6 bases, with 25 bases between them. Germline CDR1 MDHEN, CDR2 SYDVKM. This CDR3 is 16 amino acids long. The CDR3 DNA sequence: TGTGCCAGCCAACTACTACGCCAGGGAGTCAATCATGGCTACACCTTC. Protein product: CASQLLRQGVNHGYTF.

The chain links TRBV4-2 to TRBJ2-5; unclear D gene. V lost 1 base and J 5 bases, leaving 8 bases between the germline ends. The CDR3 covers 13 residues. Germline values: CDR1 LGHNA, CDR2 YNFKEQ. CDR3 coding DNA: TGTGCCAGCAGCCAAGGGGTAGGGGAGACCCAGTACTTC. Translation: CASSQGVGETQYF.

DNA of the CDR3: TGCGCCATTTCAGCCAGCGTCAGGTCCATCGAGCAGTACTTC. Its protein product is CAISASVRSIEQYF. The chain uses TRBV23-1 and TRBJ2-7, with no clear D. TRBV23-1 counts as an open reading frame of uncertain function. Trimming pared 10 bases from V and 6 bases from J, leaving 22 bases between. CDR3 length: 14 residues.

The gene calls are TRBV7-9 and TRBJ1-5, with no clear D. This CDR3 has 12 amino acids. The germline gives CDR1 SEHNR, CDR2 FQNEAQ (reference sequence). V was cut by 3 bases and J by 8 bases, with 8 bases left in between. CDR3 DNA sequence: TGTGCCAGCAGCTTCACTCCGGAGCCCCAGCATTTT. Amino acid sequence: CASSFTPEPQHF.

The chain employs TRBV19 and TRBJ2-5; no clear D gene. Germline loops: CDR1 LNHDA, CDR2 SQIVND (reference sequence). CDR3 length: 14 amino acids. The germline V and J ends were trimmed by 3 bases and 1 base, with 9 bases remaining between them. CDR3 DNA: TGTGCCAGTAGTATGATGGATTTCCAAGAGACCCAGTACTTC. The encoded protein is CASSMMDFQETQYF.

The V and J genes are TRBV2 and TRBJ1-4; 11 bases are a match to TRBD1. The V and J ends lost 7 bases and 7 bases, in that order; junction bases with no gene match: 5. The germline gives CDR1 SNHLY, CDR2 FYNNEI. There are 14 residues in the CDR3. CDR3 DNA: TGTGCCAGCAACGGACAGGGGGCTCTTGAAAAACTGTTTTTT. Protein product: CASNGQGALEKLFF. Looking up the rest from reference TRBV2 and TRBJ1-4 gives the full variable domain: EPEVTQTPSHQVTQMGQEVILRCVPISNHLYFYWYRQILGQKVEFLVSFYNNEISEKSEIFDDQFSVERPDGSNFTLKIRSTKLEDSAMYFCASNGQGALEKLFFGSGTQLSVL.

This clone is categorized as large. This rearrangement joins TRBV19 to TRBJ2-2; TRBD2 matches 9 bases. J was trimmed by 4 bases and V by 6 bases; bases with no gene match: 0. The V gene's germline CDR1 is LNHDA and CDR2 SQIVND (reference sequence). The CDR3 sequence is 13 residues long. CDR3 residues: CASRTSGTGELFF. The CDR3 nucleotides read TGTGCCAGTAGGACTAGCGGCACCGGGGAGCTGTTTTTT.

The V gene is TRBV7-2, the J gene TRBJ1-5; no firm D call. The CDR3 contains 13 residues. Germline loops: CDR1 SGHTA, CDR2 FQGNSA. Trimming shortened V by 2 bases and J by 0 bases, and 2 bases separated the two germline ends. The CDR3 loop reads CASSLNSNQPQHF. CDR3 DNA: TGTGCCAGCAGCTTAAATAGCAATCAGCCCCAGCATTTT.

CDR3 sequence reads: CASSEDHSNTEAFF. The CDR3 DNA is TGTGCCAGCAGTGAAGACCACTCGAACACTGAAGCTTTCTTT. The chain carries TRBV6-1 and TRBJ1-1; D gene unclear. V lost 1 base and J lost 1, with 7 bases in between. Germline-derived CDR1 and CDR2 are MNHNS and SASEGT. This CDR3 contains 14 residues.

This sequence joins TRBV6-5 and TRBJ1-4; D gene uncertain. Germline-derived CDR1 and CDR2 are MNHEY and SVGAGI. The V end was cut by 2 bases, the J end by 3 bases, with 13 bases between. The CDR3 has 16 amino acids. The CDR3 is CASSYRAQQANEKLFF. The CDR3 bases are TGTGCCAGCAGTTACAGGGCCCAACAAGCTAATGAAAAACTGTTTTTT.

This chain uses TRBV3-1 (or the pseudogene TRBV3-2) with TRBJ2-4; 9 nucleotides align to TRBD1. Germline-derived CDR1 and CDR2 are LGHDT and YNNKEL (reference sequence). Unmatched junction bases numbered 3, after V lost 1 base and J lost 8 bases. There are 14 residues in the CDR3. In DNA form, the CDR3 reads TGTGCCAGCAGCCAAGCCGGGACAGGGCACATTCAGTACTTC. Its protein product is CASSQAGTGHIQYF.

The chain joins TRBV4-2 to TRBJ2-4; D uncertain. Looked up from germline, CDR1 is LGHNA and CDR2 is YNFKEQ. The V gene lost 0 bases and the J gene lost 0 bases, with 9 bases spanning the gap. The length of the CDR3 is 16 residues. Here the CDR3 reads CASSQEGTLAKNIQYF. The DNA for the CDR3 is TGTGCCAGCAGCCAAGAGGGAACTCTAGCCAAAAACATTCAGTACTTC.